Below, 5 T cell receptor beta chains from the same sample are listed, as sequenced in a study of shared clonotypes between healthy human individuals. Naive CD8 cells, CD45RO-negative and positively selected for CCR7, excluded terminally differentiated effector memory CD45RA+ cells. This table comes from immunoSEQ multiplex PCR, and its TCRdb copy is limited to in-frame clones, with some not included. The table lists around 2,000,000 clones, 93% of them singletons. Material: naive CD8+ T cells from PBMCs. The receptors shown here come from a man younger than 35 in good health. Some clones in this sample may be carry-over from other donors' samples.

The J gene is TRBJ1-1, the V gene TRBV7-9, with D maybe TRBD1 (5 bases). This CDR3 contains 15 residues. Germline loops: CDR1 SEHNR, CDR2 FQNEAQ (reference sequence). V dropped 5 bases and J dropped 1 base, with 14 bases sitting between them. The CDR3 nucleotides read TGTGCCAGCAGCACCTGGGACGGGACGAACACTGAAGCTTTCTTT. Translation: CASSTWDGTNTEAFF.

This clone was counted a single time. The chain employs TRBV4-2 and TRBJ2-1, with D perhaps being TRBD1 or TRBD2 (5 bases each). Germline CDR1 LGHNA, CDR2 YNFKEQ. The CDR3 length is 16 residues. The ends were cut back, 7 bases at V and 9 bases at J, with 25 bases in the middle. CDR3 amino acids: CASTMTSGSVLVEQFF. In DNA, the CDR3 is TGTGCCAGCACCATGACTTCAGGGAGCGTATTAGTTGAGCAGTTCTTC.

This sequence joins TRBV6-4 and TRBJ2-1; 10 bases agree with TRBD1. With 6 bases clipped from V and 4 bases from J, the junction kept 6 bases outside the gene matches. Germline lookup yields CDR1 MRHNA and CDR2 SNTAGT. This CDR3 region has 15 residues. CDR3 loop: CASRNRDRGYNEQFF. Written as DNA, the CDR3 is TGTGCCAGCAGGAACCGGGACAGGGGTTACAATGAGCAGTTCTTC.

CDR3 residues: CASSHSYLRGSGYEQYF. CDR3 sequence (DNA): TGCGCCAGCAGCCACTCCTATCTCCGGGGGAGCGGTTACGAGCAGTACTTC. The chain couples TRBV4-1 to TRBJ2-7; the D gene is possibly TRBD2 (6 bases). Germline V gene data show CDR1 as MGHRA and CDR2 as YSYEKL. The CDR3 extends over 17 amino acids. Trimming took 3 bases from V and 4 from J, leaving 22 bases between them.

V is TRBV5-4 and J is TRBJ2-3; 7 bases agree with TRBD2. V lost 5 bases and J lost 2; bases outside the gene matches: 8. Germline loops: CDR1 SGHNT, CDR2 YYREEE (reference sequence). The CDR3 totals 15 residues. The DNA of the CDR3 is TGTGCCAGCAGGTATTGGGGGGGACCCACAGATACGCAGTATTTT. This sequence encodes CASRYWGGPTDTQYF.